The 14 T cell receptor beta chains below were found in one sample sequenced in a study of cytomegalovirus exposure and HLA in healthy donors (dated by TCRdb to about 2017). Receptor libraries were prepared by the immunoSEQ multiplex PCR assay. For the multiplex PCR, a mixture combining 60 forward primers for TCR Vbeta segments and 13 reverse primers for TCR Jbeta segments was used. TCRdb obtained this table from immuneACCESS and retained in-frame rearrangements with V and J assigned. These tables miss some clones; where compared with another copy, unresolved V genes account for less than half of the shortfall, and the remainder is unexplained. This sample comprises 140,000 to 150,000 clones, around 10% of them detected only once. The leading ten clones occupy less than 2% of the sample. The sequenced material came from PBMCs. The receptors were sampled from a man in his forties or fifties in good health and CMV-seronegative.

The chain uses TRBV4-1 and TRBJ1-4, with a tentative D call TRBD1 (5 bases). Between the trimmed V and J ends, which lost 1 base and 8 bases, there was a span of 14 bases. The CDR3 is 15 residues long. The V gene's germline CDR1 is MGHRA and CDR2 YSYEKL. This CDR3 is CASSQVFTGEEKLFF. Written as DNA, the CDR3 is TGCGCCAGCAGCCAAGTCTTTACAGGCGAGGAAAAACTGTTTTTT.

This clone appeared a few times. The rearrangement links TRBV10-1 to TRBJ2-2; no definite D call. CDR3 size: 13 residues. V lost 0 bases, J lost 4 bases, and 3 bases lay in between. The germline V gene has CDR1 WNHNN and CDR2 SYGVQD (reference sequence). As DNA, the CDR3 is TGCGCCAGCAGTGAGTCCGGCACCGGGGAGCTGTTTTTT. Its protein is CASSESGTGELFF.

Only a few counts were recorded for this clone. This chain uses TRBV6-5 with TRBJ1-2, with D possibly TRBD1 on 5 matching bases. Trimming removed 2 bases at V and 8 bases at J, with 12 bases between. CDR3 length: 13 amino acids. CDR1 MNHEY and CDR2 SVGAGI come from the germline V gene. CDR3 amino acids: CASSYPGTGGYTF. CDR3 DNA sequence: TGTGCCAGCAGTTACCCCGGGACTGGCGGCTACACCTTC.

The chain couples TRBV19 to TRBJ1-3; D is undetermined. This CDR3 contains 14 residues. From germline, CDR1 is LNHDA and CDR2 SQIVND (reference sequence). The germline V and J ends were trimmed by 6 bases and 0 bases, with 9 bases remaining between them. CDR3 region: CASSGNRSGNTIYF. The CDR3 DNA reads TGTGCCAGTAGCGGGAACCGCTCTGGAAACACCATATATTTT.

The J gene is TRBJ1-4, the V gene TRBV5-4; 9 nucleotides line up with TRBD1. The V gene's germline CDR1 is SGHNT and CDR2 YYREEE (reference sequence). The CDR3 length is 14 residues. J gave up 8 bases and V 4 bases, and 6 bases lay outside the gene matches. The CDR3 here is CASSQQGAVEKLFF. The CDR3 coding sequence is TGTGCCAGCAGCCAACAGGGGGCGGTAGAAAAACTGTTTTTT.

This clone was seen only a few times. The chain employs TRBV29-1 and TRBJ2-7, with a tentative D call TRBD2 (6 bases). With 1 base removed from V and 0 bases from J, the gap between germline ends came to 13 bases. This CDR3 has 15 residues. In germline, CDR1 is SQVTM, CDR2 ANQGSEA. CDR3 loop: CSVEGRGLGSYEQYF. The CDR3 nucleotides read TGCAGCGTTGAAGGGCGGGGATTGGGCTCCTACGAGCAGTACTTC.

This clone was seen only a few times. In DNA, the CDR3 is TGTGCCAGCAGCCCATGGCGGCTTGACACTGAAGCTTTCTTT. It translates to CASSPWRLDTEAFF. This sequence joins TRBV7-8 and TRBJ1-1; D is unresolved. From germline, CDR1 is SGHVS and CDR2 FQNEAQ. The CDR3 covers 14 residues. With 5 bases removed from V and 3 bases from J, the gap between germline ends came to 13 bases.

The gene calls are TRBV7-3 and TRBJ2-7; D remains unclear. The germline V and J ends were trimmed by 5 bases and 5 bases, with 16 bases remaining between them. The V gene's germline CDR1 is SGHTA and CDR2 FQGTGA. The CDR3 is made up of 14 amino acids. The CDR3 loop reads CASSRDPGLDEQYF. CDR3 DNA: TGTGCCAGCAGCCGCGATCCAGGTTTGGACGAGCAGTACTTC.

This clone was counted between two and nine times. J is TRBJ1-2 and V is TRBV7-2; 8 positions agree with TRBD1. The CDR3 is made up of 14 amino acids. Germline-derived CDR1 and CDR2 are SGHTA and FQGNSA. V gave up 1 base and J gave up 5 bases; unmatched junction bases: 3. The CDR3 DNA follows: TGTGCCAGCAGCTTAGGTACAGGGGGATATGGCTACACCTTC. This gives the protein CASSLGTGGYGYTF.

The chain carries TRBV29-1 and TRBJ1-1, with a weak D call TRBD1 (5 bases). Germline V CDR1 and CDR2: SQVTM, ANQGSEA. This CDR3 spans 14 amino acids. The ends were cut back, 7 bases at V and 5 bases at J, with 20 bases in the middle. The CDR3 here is CSAADGLGGTEAFF. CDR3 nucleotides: TGCAGCGCTGCGGACGGGCTGGGGGGTACTGAAGCTTTCTTT.

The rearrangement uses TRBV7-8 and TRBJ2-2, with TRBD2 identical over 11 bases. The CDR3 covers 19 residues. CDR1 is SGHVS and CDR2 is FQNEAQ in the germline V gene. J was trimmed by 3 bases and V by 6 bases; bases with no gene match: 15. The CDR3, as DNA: TGTGCCAGCAGAAAAAGGAATAGCGGGAGGGCGGTCGACACCGGGGAGCTGTTTTTT. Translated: CASRKRNSGRAVDTGELFF.

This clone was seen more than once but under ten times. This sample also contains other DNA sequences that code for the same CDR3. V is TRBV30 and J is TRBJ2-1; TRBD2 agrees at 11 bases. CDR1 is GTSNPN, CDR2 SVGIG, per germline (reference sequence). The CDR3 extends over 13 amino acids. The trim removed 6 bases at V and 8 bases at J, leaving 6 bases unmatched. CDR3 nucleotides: TGTGCCTGCTTAGCGGGAGGGCCCTATGAGCAGTTCTTC. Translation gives CACLAGGPYEQFF.

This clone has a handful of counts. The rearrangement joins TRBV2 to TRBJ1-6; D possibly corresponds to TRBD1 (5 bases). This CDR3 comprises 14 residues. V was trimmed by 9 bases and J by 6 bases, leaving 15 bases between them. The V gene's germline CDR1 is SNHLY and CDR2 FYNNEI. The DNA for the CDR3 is TGTGCCAGTGGACCCGACAGTTTTAATTCACCCCTCCACTTT. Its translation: CASGPDSFNSPLHF. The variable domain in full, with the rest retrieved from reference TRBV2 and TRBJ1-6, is EPEVTQTPSHQVTQMGQEVILRCVPISNHLYFYWYRQILGQKVEFLVSFYNNEISEKSEIFDDQFSVERPDGSNFTLKIRSTKLEDSAMYFCASGPDSFNSPLHFGNGTRLTVT.

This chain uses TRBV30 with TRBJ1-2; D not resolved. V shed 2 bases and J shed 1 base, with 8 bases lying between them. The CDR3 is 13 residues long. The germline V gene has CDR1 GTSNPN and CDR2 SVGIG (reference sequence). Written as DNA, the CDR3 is TGTGCCTGGAGTTCGACACTTAACTATGGCTACACCTTC. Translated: CAWSSTLNYGYTF.